This TCR beta chain derives from a study of blood T cell repertoires in COVID-19. Only in-frame clones appear in the TCRdb table, and some are missing; sequencing was by immunoSEQ multiplex PCR. This sample has 140,000 to 150,000 clones; roughly three quarters occur once, and the top ten carry 1.9%. Trimming shortened V by 0 bases and J by 2 bases, and 8 bases separated the two germline ends. CDR1 is SEHNR and CDR2 is FQNEAQ in the germline V gene (reference sequence). The CDR3 covers 14 residues. This clonotype was sampled from an older woman with acute or convalescent COVID-19. Material: peripheral blood. This chain links TRBV7-9 with TRBJ2-7, with D perhaps matching TRBD1 (6 bases). Here the CDR3 reads CASSLATGAYEQYF. In nucleotides, the CDR3 is TGTGCCAGCAGCTTAGCGACAGGAGCCTACGAGCAGTACTTC.